This is a list of T cell receptor beta chains from one sample in a study of T cells in Graves' hyperthyroidism and ophthalmopathy. Via MiXCR, TCRdb re-called the multiplex PCR reads, giving one row per CDR3 protein. The data contain 500,000 to 650,000 distinct CDR3 sequences, about 45% of them seen just once; the ten biggest clones take up roughly 45%. Sequencing used peripheral blood or thyroid tissue (not recorded which). Receptor source: an adult woman with Graves' disease, either hyperthyroidism or ophthalmopathy (not recorded which). The CDR3 runs from the conserved cysteine through the conserved F or W.

CDR3,V
CSVERGIYTF,TRBV29-1
CASSLGSVNGSPLHF,TRBV7-2
CASRPDRKNYGYTF,TRBV27
CATSRDQDRDYRYEQYF,TRBV15
CASSEALGGPDPETQYF,TRBV25-1
CSARDFRTDSYNSPLHF,TRBV20-1
CASSPNRETEAFF,TRBV18
CASSFGPPPEAFF,TRBV6-5
CASSKSPGFRTGEVEAFF,TRBV5-1
CASSLVGTAFF,TRBV7-2
CASSGDFRSYEQYF,TRBV4-2
CASSLAMGLQSTQYF,TRBV7-2
CSASGGRDTQYF,TRBV20-1
CASKRTTNEKLFF,TRBV19
CASSLGYEAFF,TRBV12-3/TRBV12-4
CATSGSTVNTEAFF,TRBV15
CASSPPGARMNTEAFF,TRBV11-2
CASSTRDRGSSEAFF,TRBV19
CASMTSNTKAFF,TRBV10-2
CSVANRVYEQYF,TRBV29-1
CASSEEGRGFGQPQHF,TRBV4-1
CASSLERAVRDYGYTF,TRBV5-6
CASSLANRDGYTF,TRBV7-9
CASSDYREWITEAFF,TRBV7-9
CASVEEPSLYGYTF,TRBV2
CSATDGLYGYTF,TRBV29-1
CASSHRGLVYGYTF,TRBV7-9
CASTDGWDRNNEQYF,TRBV5-1
CASSLGVERLTDTQYF,TRBV7-8